The 11 T cell receptor beta chains below all came from one sample that was sequenced in a study of blood T cell repertoires in COVID-19. Profiled with immunoSEQ multiplex PCR; TCRdb holds only in-frame clones, not every one. The sample includes some 150,000 clones, 87% seen only once; the top ten take about 4.1%. Sample: peripheral blood. The receptors derive from an older woman with active or convalescent COVID-19.

The J gene is TRBJ1-3, the V gene TRBV29-1, with D uncertain. CDR3 length: 13 residues. Germline V gene sequence: CDR1 SQVTM, CDR2 ANQGSEA. Trimming took 8 bases from V and 3 from J, leaving 14 bases between them. In DNA form, the CDR3 reads TGCAGCTCTCTATCGGAGGATGGAAACACCATATATTTT. Translated, it gives CSSLSEDGNTIYF.

This clone was recorded once. For the CDR3, the DNA is TGTGCCAGCAGCATTTCTAGAGGGAGGGCCCAGTACTTC. Its protein is CASSISRGRAQYF. This chain uses TRBV7-2 with TRBJ2-5; 7 bases are a match to TRBD2. V lost 5 bases to trimming and J lost 9 bases; unmatched junction nucleotides: 9. The CDR3 runs 13 residues. Germline V gives CDR1 SGHTA, CDR2 FQGNSA.

This clone has just a few counts. This sequence joins TRBV18 and TRBJ1-3; D is undetermined. CDR3 length: 12 residues. Trimming pared 1 base from V and 9 bases from J, leaving 7 bases between. The germline gives CDR1 KGHSH, CDR2 LQKENI. The CDR3 sequence is CASSPRESTIYF. CDR3 DNA sequence: TGTGCCAGCTCACCACGGGAGAGCACCATATATTTT.

The chain combines TRBV14 with TRBJ2-3; D is unresolved. CDR3 length: 12 amino acids. Trimming pared 3 bases from V and 4 bases from J, leaving 5 bases between. Per the germline V gene, CDR1 is SGHDN and CDR2 is FVKESK. The CDR3 nucleotides are TGTGCCAGCAGCCATCTTCCAGATACGCAGTATTTT. Its protein is CASSHLPDTQYF.

This clone was detected only once. The chain employs TRBV20-1 and TRBJ2-6; possibly TRBD1 for D (5 bases). Trimming pared 3 bases from V and 0 bases from J, leaving 9 bases between. This CDR3 has 15 residues. Germline values: CDR1 DFQATT, CDR2 SNEGSKA (reference sequence). The CDR3 loop is CSASAGPSGANVLTF. DNA for the CDR3: TGCAGTGCTAGTGCAGGGCCCTCTGGGGCCAACGTCCTGACTTTC.

This clone was seen a few times. The chain employs TRBV5-4 and TRBJ2-3, with 10 bases fitting TRBD2. Germline CDR1 is SGHNT and CDR2 is YYREEE (reference sequence). The CDR3 covers 16 residues. J gave up 5 bases and V 1 base, and 7 bases lay outside the gene matches. This chain's CDR3 is CASSLLLAGTGDTQYF. In nucleotides, the CDR3 is TGTGCCAGCAGCTTGCTACTAGCGGGGACTGGAGATACGCAGTATTTT.

The chain uses TRBV15 and TRBJ2-2, with 11 nucleotides matching TRBD2. The CDR3 is 17 residues long. V lost 9 bases, J lost 0 bases, and 9 bases stayed unmatched. The germline V gene encodes CDR1 LNHNV and CDR2 YYDKDF (reference sequence). CDR3 bases: TGTGCCACGGCTTCTAGCGGGGGGAACGCGAACACCGGGGAGCTGTTTTTT. Translated: CATASSGGNANTGELFF.

V and J are TRBV5-6 and TRBJ1-2, with D possibly matching TRBD1 (6 bases). The germline gives CDR1 SGHDT, CDR2 YYEEEE. V was clipped by 7 bases and J by 2 bases, with 18 bases between them. The CDR3 has 15 amino acids. The CDR3 bases are TGTGCCAGCCACCCCAGGGGCAACAAAAACTATGGCTACACCTTC. Its translation: CASHPRGNKNYGYTF.

This clone has only one observation. The chain recombines TRBV5-1 with TRBJ2-3; 7 positions agree with TRBD2. CDR1 is SGHRS, CDR2 YFSETQ, per germline. This CDR3 is 15 amino acids long. J gave up 1 base and V 1 base, and 3 bases lay outside the gene matches. The DNA of the CDR3 is TGCGCCAGCAGCTTGATTCGGGGGGGCACAGATACGCAGTATTTT. Translating it yields CASSLIRGGTDTQYF.

This clone appeared many times. V gene TRBV5-4 combines with J gene TRBJ1-2; TRBD1 aligns across 8 bases. CDR3 size: 14 residues. With V trimmed by 0 bases and J by 8 bases, 6 bases remained unmatched. CDR1 is SGHNT and CDR2 is YYREEE in the germline V gene (reference sequence). CDR3 sequence (DNA): TGTGCCAGCAGCTTGGCCCCAGGGGGCGAAGGCTACACCTTC. It codes for CASSLAPGGEGYTF.

This chain links TRBV10-2 with TRBJ2-2; 7 bases map to TRBD1. Germline V gene lookup returns CDR1 WSHSY and CDR2 SAAADI. The CDR3 length is 14 residues. Unmatched junction bases numbered 8, after V lost 6 bases and J lost 7 bases. The CDR3 DNA reads TGCGCCAGCAGAGCCGGGACAGAAGGCGGGGAGCTGTTTTTT. Protein: CASRAGTEGGELFF.